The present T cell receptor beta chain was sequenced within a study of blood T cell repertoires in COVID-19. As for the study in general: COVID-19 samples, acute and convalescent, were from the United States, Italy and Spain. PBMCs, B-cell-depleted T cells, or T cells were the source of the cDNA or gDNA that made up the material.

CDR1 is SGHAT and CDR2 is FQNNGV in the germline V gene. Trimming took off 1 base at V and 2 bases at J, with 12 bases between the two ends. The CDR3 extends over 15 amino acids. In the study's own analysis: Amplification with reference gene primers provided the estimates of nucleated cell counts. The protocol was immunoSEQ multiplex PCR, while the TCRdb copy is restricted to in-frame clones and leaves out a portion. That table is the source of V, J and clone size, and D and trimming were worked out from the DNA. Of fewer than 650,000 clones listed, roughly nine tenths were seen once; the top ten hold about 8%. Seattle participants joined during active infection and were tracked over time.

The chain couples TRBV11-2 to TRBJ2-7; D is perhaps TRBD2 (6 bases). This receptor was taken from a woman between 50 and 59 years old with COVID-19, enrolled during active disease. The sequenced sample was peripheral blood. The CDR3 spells CASSLGGGGPYEQYF. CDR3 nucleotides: TGTGCCAGCAGCTTAGGGGGAGGAGGGCCCTACGAGCAGTACTTC.